These 24 T cell receptor beta chains share one sample of origin, sequenced in a study of cytomegalovirus exposure and HLA in healthy donors. Primers: 60 Vbeta forward and 13 Jbeta reverse. Repertoires were generated with immunoSEQ multiplex PCR, while TCRdb's copy carries only in-frame clones and drops some. The data contain around 190,000 clones, about 88% of them singletons. Sample: PBMCs. These receptors were collected from a woman younger than 45 in good health and CMV-seronegative.

The chain combines TRBV14 with TRBJ2-1; 12 bases are shared with TRBD2. J lost 8 bases, V lost 6 bases, and 11 bases had no gene match. The CDR3 runs 16 residues. The germline CDR1 and CDR2 sequences are SGHDN and FVKESK. CDR3 amino acids: CASSPSTSGRGDEQFF. The CDR3 DNA follows: TGTGCCAGCAGTCCTTCGACTAGCGGGAGAGGCGATGAGCAGTTCTTC.

The chain couples TRBV6-4 to TRBJ1-5; possibly TRBD1 for D (5 bases). V was shortened by 2 bases and J by 3 bases, with 11 bases between the two germline ends. CDR3 length: 15 residues. The germline V gene encodes CDR1 MRHNA and CDR2 SNTAGT. CDR3 sequence reads: CASSDVSGYNQPQHF. The CDR3 coding sequence is TGTGCCAGCAGTGACGTTTCAGGGTACAATCAGCCCCAGCATTTT.

The chain has TRBV10-3 and TRBJ2-1; 13 bases line up with TRBD2. Germline lookup yields CDR1 ENHRY and CDR2 SYGVKD. After removal of 2 bases from V and 8 bases from J, the junction contained 9 bases not matched to a gene. The length of the CDR3 is 17 residues. CDR3 in amino acids: CAISEILWTSGSHEQFF. The CDR3 coding sequence is TGTGCCATCAGTGAGATACTTTGGACTAGCGGGAGTCATGAGCAGTTCTTC.

The J gene is TRBJ1-2, the V gene TRBV5-1; a weak D match, TRBD1 (5 bases). Per germline, CDR1 SGHRS and CDR2 YFSETQ. The CDR3 extends over 13 amino acids. Trimming stripped 4 bases from V and 5 bases from J, with 12 bases between. CDR3 in DNA: TGCGCCAGCAGCCTGCTTGGGGGGTATGGCTACACCTTC. Translating gives CASSLLGGYGYTF.

This chain connects TRBV30 to TRBJ2-5, with D possibly TRBD1 on 6 matching bases. The CDR3 length is 13 residues. V was trimmed by 0 bases and J by 4 bases, leaving 9 bases between them. CDR1 GTSNPN and CDR2 SVGIG come from the germline V gene (reference sequence). CDR3 residues: CAWSVRGGETQYF. The CDR3 coding sequence is TGTGCCTGGAGTGTACGAGGGGGAGAGACCCAGTACTTC.

The chain recombines TRBV5-1 with TRBJ2-3; 12 bases line up with TRBD2. The germline CDR1 and CDR2 sequences are SGHRS and YFSETQ. V lost 2 bases, J lost 2 bases, and 6 bases stayed unmatched. The CDR3 is 17 amino acids. CDR3 region: CASSLDRTSGITDTQYF. The CDR3 nucleotides are TGCGCCAGCAGCTTAGATCGGACTAGCGGGATCACAGATACGCAGTATTTT. Supplemented by reference TRBV5-1 and TRBJ2-3, the full variable domain reads KAGVTQTPRYLIKTRGQQVTLSCSPISGHRSVSWYQQTPGQGLQFLFEYFSETQRNKGNFPGRFSGRQFSNSRSEMNVSTLELGDSALYLCASSLDRTSGITDTQYFGPGTRLTVL.

This sequence joins TRBV29-1 and TRBJ2-1; TRBD2 matches 9 bases. V dropped 0 bases and J dropped 4; count of bases not matched to a gene: 4. CDR3 size: 15 residues. Germline-derived CDR1 and CDR2 are SQVTM and ANQGSEA. The CDR3 is CSVEDLAGQYNEQFF. The CDR3 region has the DNA TGCAGCGTTGAAGATCTAGCGGGACAATACAATGAGCAGTTCTTC.

V usage is TRBV7-9 and J usage is TRBJ2-6; D is possibly TRBD2 (6 bases). CDR3 length: 18 amino acids. Trimming took off 6 bases at V and 0 bases at J, with 18 bases between the two ends. Germline CDR1 reads SEHNR; CDR2 reads FQNEAQ (reference sequence). CDR3 sequence reads: CASRSEGRRNSGANVLTF. The CDR3 DNA is TGTGCCAGCAGGTCGGAGGGCAGGCGAAACTCTGGGGCCAACGTCCTGACTTTC.

This clone showed up just a few times. The chain recombines TRBV19 with TRBJ1-1; no clear D. The CDR3 runs 13 residues. CDR1 and CDR2 from the germline V gene are LNHDA and SQIVND (reference sequence). V gave up 8 bases and J gave up 1 base, with 11 bases separating them. CDR3: CASVDTWNTEAFF. In nucleotides, the CDR3 is TGTGCCAGTGTAGACACCTGGAACACTGAAGCTTTCTTT. The variable domain in full, with the rest retrieved from reference TRBV19 and TRBJ1-1, is DGGITQSPKYLFRKEGQNVTLSCEQNLNHDAMYWYRQDPGQGLRLIYYSQIVNDFQKGDIAEGYSVSREKKESFPLTVTSAQKNPTAFYLCASVDTWNTEAFFGQGTRLTVV.

The chain has TRBV11-2 and TRBJ1-5; TRBD1 agrees at 7 bases. V trimming: 3 bases; J trimming: 7 bases; junction bases outside the gene matches: 6. Germline assignment: CDR1 SGHAT and CDR2 FQNNGV. CDR3 length equals 14 residues. CDR3 residues: CASSFDRARQPQHF. In DNA, the CDR3 is TGTGCCAGCAGCTTTGACAGGGCAAGGCAGCCCCAGCATTTT.

The genes are TRBV9 and TRBJ2-2; 8 bases are shared with TRBD2. The junction had 12 bases not matched to a gene; V was cut back by 5 bases and J by 6 bases. Germline V gene sequence: CDR1 SGDLS, CDR2 YYNGEE. The CDR3 is 16 residues long. In DNA, the CDR3 is TGTGCCAGCAGGCAAGAGATAGCGGGACCCGCCGGGGAGCTGTTTTTT. This encodes CASRQEIAGPAGELFF.

The gene calls are TRBV27 and TRBJ2-7; 8 nucleotides agree with TRBD1. With 5 bases clipped from V and 1 base from J, the junction kept 13 bases outside the gene matches. The CDR3 has 17 amino acids. Per germline, CDR1 MNHEY and CDR2 SMNVEV (reference sequence). DNA for the CDR3: TGTGCCAGCAGTCCCAATCCAAGACAGGGGAGGTCCTACGAGCAGTACTTC. This translates into CASSPNPRQGRSYEQYF.

The chain recombines TRBV5-8 with TRBJ2-1; possible D gene TRBD2, 6 bases. This CDR3 contains 16 residues. Trimming took off 9 bases at V and 2 bases at J, with 21 bases between the two ends. Germline V gene sequence: CDR1 SGHTS, CDR2 YDEGEE. The CDR3: CATIVGGREAYNEQFF. The CDR3, as DNA: TGTGCCACCATCGTTGGGGGGAGAGAAGCCTACAATGAGCAGTTCTTC.

The chain couples TRBV25-1 to TRBJ2-5; D might be TRBD2 (8 bases). The CDR3 extends over 15 amino acids. Per germline, CDR1 MGHDK and CDR2 SYGVNS. Trimming removed 3 bases at V and 5 bases at J, with 16 bases between. CDR3 amino acids: CASSDSGGGRETQYF. The CDR3 region has the DNA TGTGCCAGCAGTGATTCGGGAGGGGGCAGGGAGACCCAGTACTTC.

V and J are TRBV5-1 and TRBJ1-3; no definite D call. In germline, CDR1 is SGHRS, CDR2 YFSETQ. The CDR3 is made up of 14 amino acids. Trimming left V 4 bases short and J 0 bases short, with 8 bases between. The CDR3 DNA sequence: TGCGCCAGCAGCCTTGGGCTCTCTGGAAACACCATATATTTT. This encodes CASSLGLSGNTIYF.

The CDR3 sequence: CASSLDRAGGELFF. In DNA, the CDR3 is TGTGCCAGCAGCTTGGACAGGGCGGGCGGGGAGCTGTTTTTT. This chain links TRBV5-4 with TRBJ2-2, with D tentatively TRBD1 (6 bases). Trimming left V 0 bases short and J 7 bases short, with 10 bases between. The CDR3 sequence is 14 residues long. Germline values: CDR1 SGHNT, CDR2 YYREEE (reference sequence).

V and J are TRBV2 and TRBJ1-5; a possible D gene is TRBD1 (6 bases). Germline values: CDR1 SNHLY, CDR2 FYNNEI. With 5 bases removed from V and 3 bases from J, the gap between germline ends came to 14 bases. The CDR3 is made up of 15 amino acids. In nucleotides, the CDR3 is TGTGCCAGCAGTAGGGACATACGGACCAATCAGCCCCAGCATTTT. It is translated as CASSRDIRTNQPQHF.

V is TRBV7-9 and J is TRBJ2-7; 7 bases line up with TRBD1. Per the germline V gene, CDR1 is SEHNR and CDR2 is FQNEAQ (reference sequence). V shed 2 bases and J 5 bases; nucleotides not matched to a gene: 3. This CDR3 is 13 amino acids long. DNA for the CDR3: TGTGCCAGCAGCTTACGGCAGGGGGACGAGCAGTACTTC. This sequence encodes CASSLRQGDEQYF.

The chain links TRBV5-1 to TRBJ2-1; 8 nucleotides match TRBD2. The germline V gene encodes CDR1 SGHRS and CDR2 YFSETQ. The CDR3 sequence is 17 residues long. Trimming took 3 bases from V and 3 from J; bases not matched to a gene: 11. Here the CDR3 DNA reads TGCGCCAGCAGCTACGGACTAGCCGGAGCAGTCTACAATGAGCAGTTCTTC. Its translation is CASSYGLAGAVYNEQFF.

This chain uses TRBV5-5 with TRBJ2-1, with D possibly TRBD1 on 5 matching bases. This CDR3 has 15 residues. Germline V gene lookup returns CDR1 SGHKS and CDR2 YYEKEE (reference sequence). The ends were cut back, 0 bases at V and 10 bases at J, with 17 bases in the middle. The CDR3 is CASSLAPYTTGEQFF. CDR3 nucleotide sequence: TGTGCCAGCAGCTTGGCCCCTTATACTACAGGAGAGCAGTTCTTC.

The gene calls are TRBV6-5 and TRBJ2-7, with D perhaps matching TRBD1 (6 bases). CDR1 is MNHEY and CDR2 is SVGAGI in the germline V gene. The CDR3 length is 15 residues. Deletions cut 6 bases from V and 3 bases from J, with 18 bases between. The CDR3 DNA is TGTGCCAGCAGAAGGCCGGGCCCAGGGGTCTACGAGCAGTACTTC. Protein product: CASRRPGPGVYEQYF.

This clone showed up just once. The chain carries TRBV5-1 and TRBJ2-5; D is possibly TRBD2 (6 bases). The germline V and J ends were trimmed by 2 bases and 5 bases, with 19 bases remaining between them. Germline CDR1 reads SGHRS; CDR2 reads YFSETQ. The CDR3 has 16 amino acids. In DNA form, the CDR3 reads TGCGCCAGCAGCTTCCTTAGCCGGGACTCCGAGGAGACCCAGTACTTC. It encodes CASSFLSRDSEETQYF.

This clone has a single count. This rearrangement joins TRBV28 to TRBJ2-1, with D possibly being TRBD1 (6 bases). CDR3 length: 15 amino acids. The germline CDR1 and CDR2 sequences are MDHEN and SYDVKM. V shed 4 bases and J shed 3 bases, with 13 bases lying between them. In DNA form, the CDR3 reads TGTGCCAGCAGTTGGGGCAGGGGCGACTACAATGAGCAGTTCTTC. Its translation is CASSWGRGDYNEQFF.

The rearrangement uses TRBV6-1 and TRBJ1-1; D remains ambiguous. Germline CDR1 MNHNS, CDR2 SASEGT. This CDR3 is built from 12 residues. V was clipped by 3 bases and J by 8 bases, with 10 bases between them. This CDR3 is CASSDGPNEAFF. The CDR3, as DNA: TGTGCCAGCAGTGATGGCCCCAACGAAGCTTTCTTT.